The rows below give T cell receptor beta chains drawn from one sample of a study of T cell responses to AZD1222 COVID-19 vaccine. Data came from immunoSEQ multiplex PCR; TCRdb stores just in-frame clones and leaves some out. The sample shows 140,000 to 150,000 clones, 90% to 95% of them seen only once. The starting material was peripheral blood, obtained after recovery from COVID-19. These receptors all come from an adult who had recovered from COVID-19. The CDR3 runs from the conserved cysteine through the conserved F or W. The order of the fields is V gene, D gene, CDR3 length, J gene, clone size, CDR3 DNA, CDR3 protein. A D gene is named only where the DNA matches it firmly. Clone size, where shown, is once, few, many, or a class for clones that have expanded.

V: TRBV7-9
D: NA
length: 15
J: TRBJ2-5
size: NA
DNA: TGTGCCAGCAGCCCACTTTTGTCCCTCCAAGAGACCCAGTACTTC
CDR3: CASSPLLSLQETQYF

V: TRBV6-5
D: NA
length: 14
J: TRBJ2-1
size: NA
DNA: TGTGCCAGCAGCCTTCGGGCTAGAGTCCATGAGCAGTTCTTC
CDR3: CASSLRARVHEQFF

V: TRBV19
D: NA
length: 15
J: TRBJ1-6
size: NA
DNA: TGTGCCAGTAGTATACAACGGGAACGTTATTCACCCCTCCACTTT
CDR3: CASSIQRERYSPLHF

V: TRBV12-3/TRBV12-4
D: TRBD2
length: 11
J: TRBJ2-5
size: NA
DNA: TGTGCCAGCAGTTTGGGAGGGCCCCAGTACTTC
CDR3: CASSLGGPQYF

V: TRBV9
D: NA
length: 16
J: TRBJ1-6
size: NA
DNA: TGTGCCAGCGCGGAAACACCGACAGACTATAATTCACCCCTCCACTTT
CDR3: CASAETPTDYNSPLHF

V: TRBV6-5
D: TRBD2
length: 15
J: TRBJ2-1
size: NA
DNA: TGTGCCAGCAGTACCGGGACTAGCGGTAGCAATGAGCAGTTCTTC
CDR3: CASSTGTSGSNEQFF

V: TRBV3-1/TRBV3-2
D: NA
length: 14
J: TRBJ1-2
size: once
DNA: TGTGCCAGCAGCCAAGCAGGGGCCGGCTATGGCTACACCTTC
CDR3: CASSQAGAGYGYTF

V: TRBV6-5
D: TRBD2
length: 14
J: TRBJ2-7
size: NA
DNA: TGTGCCAGCAGTTACTCGTCTAGCGGCAACGAGCAGTACTTC
CDR3: CASSYSSSGNEQYF

V: TRBV7-3
D: NA
length: 12
J: TRBJ2-2
size: NA
DNA: TGTGCCAGCAGCTTAATTCCCGGGGAGCTGTTTTTT
CDR3: CASSLIPGELFF

V: TRBV7-9
D: NA
length: 13
J: TRBJ2-7
size: NA
DNA: TGTGCCAGCAGCTTGGGGGGCAACTACGAGCAGTACTTC
CDR3: CASSLGGNYEQYF

V: TRBV5-6
D: TRBD1
length: 19
J: TRBJ1-1
size: NA
DNA: TGTGCCAGCAGCTTGGCCTGGACAGGGGACTTGATAGGGAACACTGAAGCTTTCTTT
CDR3: CASSLAWTGDLIGNTEAFF

V: TRBV12-3/TRBV12-4
D: NA
length: 13
J: TRBJ1-1
size: NA
DNA: TGTGCCAGCAGTCTTGGGCTGGGCACTGAAGCTTTCTTT
CDR3: CASSLGLGTEAFF

V: TRBV5-6
D: NA
length: 14
J: TRBJ1-2
size: NA
DNA: TGTGCCAGCAGCACCTCCACAGGGAACTATGGCTACACCTTC
CDR3: CASSTSTGNYGYTF

V: TRBV14
D: NA
length: 16
J: TRBJ2-1
size: NA
DNA: TGTGCCAGCAGCCAAGACTTGGCGGAGGCCAACAATGAGCAGTTCTTC
CDR3: CASSQDLAEANNEQFF

V: TRBV2
D: NA
length: 14
J: TRBJ1-3
size: NA
DNA: TGTGCCAGCAGTGAGACGGGAGAGGTGAACACCATATATTTT
CDR3: CASSETGEVNTIYF

V: TRBV27
D: TRBD2
length: 17
J: TRBJ2-1
size: NA
DNA: TGTGCCAGCAGTCCAAACGGACTAGCGGGAGGGCACAATGAGCAGTTCTTC
CDR3: CASSPNGLAGGHNEQFF

V: TRBV29-1
D: NA
length: 13
J: TRBJ1-3
size: NA
DNA: TGCAGCGCTGTGACAGGCTCTGGAAACACCATATATTTT
CDR3: CSAVTGSGNTIYF

V: TRBV19
D: NA
length: 15
J: TRBJ1-2
size: NA
DNA: TGTGCCAGTAGTCCGGGGGCCCTCAACACCTATGGCTACACCTTC
CDR3: CASSPGALNTYGYTF

V: TRBV5-4
D: NA
length: 14
J: TRBJ2-3
size: once
DNA: TGTGCCAGCAGCTTTAGCGGAAGCACAGATACGCAGTATTTT
CDR3: CASSFSGSTDTQYF

V: TRBV19
D: NA
length: 18
J: TRBJ2-2
size: NA
DNA: TGTGCCAGTAGTATAGATGCCCCGGGGAGGCGAGGGACCGGGGAGCTGTTTTTT
CDR3: CASSIDAPGRRGTGELFF